The next 17 T cell receptor beta chains were all read from a single sample in a study of blood T cell repertoires in COVID-19. Produced via immunoSEQ multiplex PCR; TCRdb's table is partial and in-frame only. Altogether approximately 180,000 clones are present, 75% to 85% being singletons, with the ten largest covering about 12%. The sequencing sample was made of peripheral blood. These receptors all stem from a woman older than 75 with COVID-19, enrolled during active disease.

The J gene is TRBJ2-2, the V gene TRBV2, with D possibly matching TRBD2 (6 bases). Per the germline V gene, CDR1 is SNHLY and CDR2 is FYNNEI. Deletions cut 7 bases from V and 6 bases from J, with 18 bases between. The CDR3 extends over 15 amino acids. The CDR3 protein is CASTPSGWGAGELFF. CDR3 DNA: TGTGCCAGCACCCCCTCTGGGTGGGGGGCCGGGGAGCTGTTTTTT.

The chain links TRBV12-3 or TRBV12-4 to TRBJ2-2; unclear D gene. This CDR3 contains 11 residues. V was pared by 6 bases and J by 7 bases, with 6 bases between. DNA for the CDR3: TGTGCCAGCAGCGTCGTCGGGGAGCTGTTTTTT. It codes for CASSVVGELFF.

The chain links TRBV2 to TRBJ1-1, with a possible D match to TRBD1 (6 bases). The CDR3 has 17 amino acids. Trimming took off 6 bases at V and 1 base at J, with 21 bases between the two ends. CDR1 and CDR2 (germline): SNHLY, FYNNEI. CDR3 DNA sequence: TGTGCCAGCAGCACCTCCGGGACAAGAACGGGGAACACTGAAGCTTTCTTT. Encoded protein: CASSTSGTRTGNTEAFF. Full variable domain (missing parts from reference TRBV2 and TRBJ1-1): EPEVTQTPSHQVTQMGQEVILRCVPISNHLYFYWYRQILGQKVEFLVSFYNNEISEKSEIFDDQFSVERPDGSNFTLKIRSTKLEDSAMYFCASSTSGTRTGNTEAFFGQGTRLTVV.

The V call is TRBV9, the J call TRBJ1-2; D gene uncertain. The CDR3 runs to 13 residues. Germline CDR1 and CDR2: SGDLS and YYNGEE. V was pared by 0 bases and J by 5 bases, with 8 bases between. The CDR3 DNA reads as TGTGCCAGCAGCGTAGCCGGTTTATATGGCTACACCTTC. Translation gives CASSVAGLYGYTF.

CDR3: CSVDRQGGTEAFF. CDR3 bases: TGCAGCGTTGACAGGCAGGGAGGCACTGAAGCTTTCTTT. The V call is TRBV29-1, the J call TRBJ1-1, with a tentative D call TRBD1 (5 bases). The V gene's germline CDR1 is SQVTM and CDR2 ANQGSEA. CDR3 length: 13 residues. The germline V and J ends were trimmed by 3 bases and 4 bases, with 12 bases remaining between them.

The chain joins TRBV4-1 to TRBJ2-1; a weak D match, TRBD2 (6 bases). The CDR3 is 16 amino acids. Looked up from germline, CDR1 is MGHRA and CDR2 is YSYEKL. V was pared by 2 bases and J by 7 bases, with 18 bases between. The CDR3 protein is CASSQPPMGLLNEQFF. The CDR3 DNA follows: TGCGCCAGCAGCCAACCTCCTATGGGACTTCTAAATGAGCAGTTCTTC.

The chain is built from TRBV5-1 and TRBJ2-5, with TRBD1 identical over 9 bases. The CDR3 totals 15 residues. CDR1 is SGHRS, CDR2 YFSETQ, per germline. The junction had 0 bases not matched to a gene; V was cut back by 0 bases and J by 0 bases. The CDR3 coding sequence is TGCGCCAGCAGCTTGGGGACAGGGGACCAAGAGACCCAGTACTTC. Translated, it gives CASSLGTGDQETQYF.

The chain links TRBV4-1 to TRBJ2-7, with 8 nucleotides matching TRBD1. The V gene's germline CDR1 is MGHRA and CDR2 YSYEKL. The CDR3 length is 14 residues. V shed 5 bases, J shed 3 bases, and the junction held 6 bases outside the gene matches. Here the CDR3 DNA reads TGCGCCAGCAGCACGACAGGGGCCCTCTACGAGCAGTACTTC. Its translation: CASSTTGALYEQYF.

The chain joins TRBV29-1 to TRBJ1-1; maybe TRBD1 (6 bases). CDR1 and CDR2 from the germline V gene are SQVTM and ANQGSEA. The ends were cut back, 0 bases at V and 6 bases at J, with 14 bases in the middle. There are 14 residues in the CDR3. The CDR3 is CSVEDPGGWAEAFF. CDR3 DNA: TGCAGCGTTGAAGATCCGGGGGGCTGGGCTGAAGCTTTCTTT.

V is TRBV6-6 and J is TRBJ1-4, with D unclear. The germline V gene encodes CDR1 MNHNY and CDR2 SVGAGI (reference sequence). V lost 5 bases and J lost 8, with 12 bases in between. The CDR3 is made up of 13 amino acids. The CDR3 reads CASSLGPGEKLFF. The CDR3 DNA sequence: TGTGCCAGCAGTCTCGGCCCAGGCGAAAAACTGTTTTTT.

The V gene is TRBV5-6, the J gene TRBJ2-1; TRBD2 is a possible D gene (5 bases). With 1 base removed from V and 11 bases from J, the gap between germline ends came to 16 bases. The CDR3 covers 14 residues. In germline, CDR1 is SGHDT, CDR2 YYEEEE. In nucleotides, the CDR3 is TGTGCCAGCAGCTTGTTCCCCCTTACTAGTAAGCAGTTCTTC. It translates to CASSLFPLTSKQFF.

The CDR3 here is CSAQPIDRDNQETQYF. The CDR3 DNA reads TGCAGCGCTCAACCCATCGACAGGGACAACCAAGAGACCCAGTACTTC. The chain is built from TRBV29-1 and TRBJ2-5; 7 nucleotides agree with TRBD1. Looked up from germline, CDR1 is SQVTM and CDR2 is ANQGSEA. V lost 7 bases, J lost 0 bases, and 14 bases stayed unmatched. The CDR3 sequence is 16 residues long.

CDR3 amino acids: CASSLGTSGGPYNEQFF. In DNA form, the CDR3 reads TGCGCCAGCAGCCTAGGGACTAGCGGAGGGCCCTACAATGAGCAGTTCTTC. This sequence joins TRBV5-1 and TRBJ2-1, with 11 bases fitting TRBD2. Germline loops: CDR1 SGHRS, CDR2 YFSETQ. Trimming removed 4 bases from V and 2 bases from J; junction bases left unmatched: 8. The CDR3 extends over 17 amino acids.

This clone was seen just once. The chain combines TRBV9 with TRBJ2-1; 11 bases match TRBD2. The V segment lost 3 bases and the J segment 4 bases; nucleotides outside the gene matches: 6. This CDR3 is 16 amino acids long. Germline CDR1 is SGDLS and CDR2 is YYNGEE. CDR3 in DNA: TGTGCCAGCAGCGCTCAGACTAGCGGGACTTACAATGAGCAGTTCTTC. Its protein product is CASSAQTSGTYNEQFF. Based on the CDR3 plus reference TRBV9 and TRBJ2-1, the full variable domain is DSGVTQTPKHLITATGQRVTLRCSPRSGDLSVYWYQQSLDQGLQFLIQYYNGEERAKGNILERFSAQQFPDLHSELNLSSLELGDSALYFCASSAQTSGTYNEQFFGPGTRLTVL.

This sequence joins TRBV7-2 and TRBJ2-1, with TRBD2 as a possible D gene (5 bases). V dropped 4 bases and J dropped 0 bases, with 10 bases sitting between them. Germline lookup yields CDR1 SGHTA and CDR2 FQGNSA. The CDR3 loop spans 15 amino acids. This chain's CDR3 is CASSSTGDSYNEQFF. The CDR3 DNA follows: TGTGCCAGCAGCTCAACCGGGGACTCCTACAATGAGCAGTTCTTC.

The chain combines TRBV28 with TRBJ1-2, with a weak D call TRBD1 (6 bases). There are 15 residues in the CDR3. Per the germline V gene, CDR1 is MDHEN and CDR2 is SYDVKM. V dropped 2 bases and J dropped 4 bases, with 14 bases sitting between them. This chain's CDR3 is CASSLPQQGTYGYTF. The CDR3 DNA follows: TGTGCCAGCAGTTTACCCCAACAGGGAACCTATGGCTACACCTTC.

The chain employs TRBV6-5 and TRBJ1-2; 7 bases are shared with TRBD1. V lost 2 bases, J lost 4 bases, and 7 bases stayed unmatched. The CDR3 sequence is 15 residues long. CDR1 and CDR2 (germline): MNHEY, SVGAGI. The CDR3 DNA follows: TGTGCCAGCAGTTACACACGGACAGGCTTCTATGGCTACACCTTC. Translating it yields CASSYTRTGFYGYTF.